Detailed here is one T cell receptor (beta chain). This sample was taken from a study of T cells in Graves' hyperthyroidism and ophthalmopathy. Deletions cut 0 bases from V and 4 bases from J, with 11 bases between. The CDR3 covers 15 residues. CDR1 is SGHRS and CDR2 is YFSETQ in the germline V gene. The TCR beta CDR3 regions underwent amplification using RNA transcripts as the source. First-round RT-PCR with HTBI primers amplified the TCR CDR3 region. TCRdb itself ran the multiplex PCR reads through MiXCR, one entry per CDR3 protein. The sample records some 300,000 distinct CDR3 sequences, roughly 19% being singletons. It was uncontrolled infection, other autoimmune disease, pregnancy or lactation that excluded patients.

This TCR was sampled from a man aged 50-59 years with Graves' ophthalmopathy. Sequenced: blood. The chain employs TRBV5-1 and TRBJ2-1; TRBD2 is a possible D gene (7 bases). This chain's CDR3 is CASSLGGGWYNEQFF. CDR3 DNA sequence: TGCGCCAGCAGCTTGGGGGGGGGCTGGTACAATGAGCAGTTCTTC.